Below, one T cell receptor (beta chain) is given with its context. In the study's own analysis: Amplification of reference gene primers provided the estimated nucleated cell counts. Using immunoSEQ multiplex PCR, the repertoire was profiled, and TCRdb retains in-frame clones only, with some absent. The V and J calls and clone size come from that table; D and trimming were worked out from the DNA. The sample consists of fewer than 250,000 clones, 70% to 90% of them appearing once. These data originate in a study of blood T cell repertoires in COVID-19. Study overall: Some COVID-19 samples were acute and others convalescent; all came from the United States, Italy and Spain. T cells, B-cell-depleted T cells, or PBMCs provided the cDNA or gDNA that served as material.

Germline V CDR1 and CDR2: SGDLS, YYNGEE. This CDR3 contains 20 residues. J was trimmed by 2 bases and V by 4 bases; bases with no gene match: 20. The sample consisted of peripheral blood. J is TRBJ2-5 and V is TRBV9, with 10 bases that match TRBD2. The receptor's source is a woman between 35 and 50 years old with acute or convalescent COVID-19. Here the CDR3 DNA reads TGTGCCAGCAGCATGGGGCCGGCTAGCGGGGGAGCCAACTTGCAAGAGACCCAGTACTTC. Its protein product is CASSMGPASGGANLQETQYF.